The 26 T cell receptor beta chains given below trace back to one sample, sequenced in a study of healthy donors' naive CD4 and CD8 T cells. Each TCR library used roughly 490 ng of total RNA and a linear amplification protocol. TCRdb reprocessed the reads with MiXCR, giving one entry per CDR3 protein. The data contain roughly 200,000 distinct CDR3 sequences, 65% to 75% of them singletons. Sequenced material: naive CD4+ and CD8+ T cells sorted from blood, pooled from several donors. Every receptor here comes from a pool of human donors in good health; the sample pools cells from several healthy donors.

This clonotype occurred a few times. This sequence joins TRBV6-1 and TRBJ2-7, with D uncertain. V was clipped by 7 bases and J by 3 bases, with 7 bases between them. Germline CDR1 and CDR2: MNHNS and SASEGT. This CDR3 has 11 residues. Here the CDR3 DNA reads TGTGCCAGCACCCAGAGCTACGAGCAGTACGTC. Translated, it gives CASTQSYEQYV.

This chain uses TRBV29-1 with TRBJ2-1; TRBD2 is a possible D gene (5 bases). Germline V gene data show CDR1 as SQVTM and CDR2 as ANQGSEA. V lost 1 base and J 0 bases, leaving 13 bases between the germline ends. The CDR3 sequence is 16 residues long. The chain's CDR3 is CSVEGHLGSSYNEQFF. The CDR3 region has the DNA TGCAGCGTTGAAGGGCACCTAGGGAGCTCCTACAATGAGCAGTTCTTC.

The J gene is TRBJ2-7, the V gene TRBV6-5, with 7 bases lining up with TRBD2. CDR1 MNHEY and CDR2 SVGAGI come from the germline V gene. Trimming at V came to 5 bases and at J to 2 bases, leaving 15 bases not matched to a gene. The CDR3 is 17 residues long. The CDR3 here is CASSPILTSRKTYEQYF. CDR3 sequence (DNA): TGTGCCAGCAGTCCAATACTGACTAGCAGGAAGACCTACGAGCAGTACTTC.

This clonotype was seen more than once but under ten times. The chain joins TRBV29-1 to TRBJ2-3; 7 bases are shared with TRBD1. Germline loops: CDR1 SQVTM, CDR2 ANQGSEA. CDR3 size: 14 residues. V was clipped by 3 bases and J by 2 bases; unmatched bases: 5. CDR3 sequence: CSVDGGTDTDTQYF. Written as DNA, the CDR3 is TGCAGCGTTGACGGTGGGACAGACACAGATACGCAGTATTTT.

V usage is TRBV29-1 and J usage is TRBJ1-1; no definite D call. Trimming cost V 5 bases and J 4 bases, with 14 bases left between them. The germline V gene has CDR1 SQVTM and CDR2 ANQGSEA. The CDR3 totals 13 residues. The CDR3 sequence: CSVSVTPGTEAFF. The CDR3 coding sequence is TGCAGCGTTTCGGTGACCCCCGGCACTGAAGCTTTCTTT.

V usage is TRBV29-1 and J usage is TRBJ1-1; 8 bases agree with TRBD1. Trimming at V came to 6 bases and at J to 9 bases, leaving 12 bases not matched to a gene. Germline V CDR1 and CDR2: SQVTM, ANQGSEA. There are 13 residues in the CDR3. As DNA, the CDR3 is TGCAGCGTAATTGGGACAGGAGTTAATCAAGCTTTCTTT. This gives the protein CSVIGTGVNQAFF.

This rearrangement joins TRBV29-1 to TRBJ2-1; 12 nucleotides line up with TRBD2. The CDR3 loop spans 17 amino acids. Per germline, CDR1 SQVTM and CDR2 ANQGSEA. V shed 5 bases and J 2 bases; nucleotides not matched to a gene: 10. CDR3 protein: CSVIGLAGGKTYNEQFF. Here the CDR3 DNA reads TGCAGCGTTATCGGTCTAGCGGGAGGGAAAACCTACAATGAGCAGTTCTTC.

This chain joins TRBV19 and TRBJ2-7; D may be TRBD2 (5 bases). Germline CDR1 reads LNHDA; CDR2 reads SQIVND (reference sequence). V was trimmed by 10 bases and J by 0 bases, leaving 13 bases between them. This CDR3 region has 13 residues. Here the CDR3 reads CATAADSSYEQYF. In nucleotides, the CDR3 is TGTGCCACGGCAGCGGATTCCTCCTACGAGCAGTACTTC.

This CDR3 is CASSMGRAGDTQYF. CDR3 sequence (DNA): TGTGCCAGTAGTATGGGCAGGGCCGGAGATACGCAGTATTTT. V is TRBV19 and J is TRBJ2-3; possibly TRBD1 for D (5 bases). This CDR3 has 14 amino acids. V was shortened by 3 bases and J by 5 bases, with 12 bases between the two germline ends. CDR1 and CDR2 from the germline V gene are LNHDA and SQIVND (reference sequence).

The rearrangement uses TRBV10-3 and TRBJ2-1; D remains ambiguous. V lost 6 bases and J lost 2, with 14 bases in between. CDR3 length: 15 residues. Germline lookup yields CDR1 ENHRY and CDR2 SYGVKD. This chain's CDR3 is CAISSYKEPYNEQFF. CDR3 DNA sequence: TGTGCCATCAGCAGTTACAAGGAACCCTACAATGAGCAGTTCTTC.

The chain has TRBV19 and TRBJ1-2, with a weak D call TRBD1 (5 bases). CDR1 is LNHDA, CDR2 SQIVND, per germline (reference sequence). The V gene lost 7 bases and the J gene lost 2 bases, with 11 bases spanning the gap. The CDR3 runs 13 residues. The CDR3 protein is CASTGTPNYGYTF. CDR3 nucleotide sequence: TGTGCCAGTACCGGGACTCCGAACTATGGCTACACCTTC.

The V call is TRBV6-6, the J call TRBJ2-7, with 10 bases identical to TRBD1. CDR1 and CDR2 (germline): MNHNY, SVGAGI (reference sequence). V dropped 4 bases and J dropped 2; count of bases not matched to a gene: 5. The CDR3 runs 15 residues. The DNA for the CDR3 is TGTGCCAGCAGTTGGACAGGGGGAGGAACCTACGAGCAGTACTTC. This gives the protein CASSWTGGGTYEQYF.

This chain joins TRBV20-1 and TRBJ1-1, with 7 bases matching TRBD1. The CDR3 totals 14 residues. The V gene end was trimmed by 3 bases and the J gene end by 8 bases; junction bases not matched to a gene: 12. CDR1 DFQATT and CDR2 SNEGSKA come from the germline V gene (reference sequence). CDR3 in DNA: TGCAGTGCTAGTTCCACCCTGGGACAGACAGAAGCTTTCTTT. It yields the protein CSASSTLGQTEAFF.

This chain links TRBV29-1 with TRBJ2-7; D is undetermined. The V gene lost 4 bases and the J gene lost 3 bases, with 10 bases spanning the gap. The CDR3 consists of 12 residues. CDR1 and CDR2 from the germline V gene are SQVTM and ANQGSEA. Here the CDR3 DNA reads TGCAGCGTTGGGTGGAAATACTACGAGCAGTACGTC. This sequence encodes CSVGWKYYEQYV.

This clonotype was counted only a few times. The chain joins TRBV30 to TRBJ2-1; 8 bases align to TRBD1. In germline, CDR1 is GTSNPN, CDR2 SVGIG (reference sequence). The CDR3 consists of 14 residues. V shed 3 bases, J shed 6 bases, and the junction held 7 bases outside the gene matches. CDR3 in DNA: TGTGCCTGGAGAAATGGACAGGGCGGCAATGAGCAGTTCTTC. It translates to CAWRNGQGGNEQFF. Full variable domain (rest looked up from reference TRBV30 and TRBJ2-1): SQTIHQWPATLVQPVGSPLSLECTVEGTSNPNLYWYRQAAGRGLQLLFYSVGIGQISSEVPQNLSASRPQDRQFILSSKKLLLSDSGFYLCAWRNGQGGNEQFFGPGTRLTVL.

This clonotype was detected a few times. V usage is TRBV6-5 and J usage is TRBJ2-1; TRBD1 might be the D (5 bases). The germline CDR1 and CDR2 sequences are MNHEY and SVGAGI. This CDR3 contains 15 residues. The V end was cut by 5 bases, the J end by 0 bases, with 11 bases between. CDR3 loop: CASSPDRSSYNEQFF. Written as DNA, the CDR3 is TGTGCCAGCAGTCCCGACAGAAGCTCCTACAATGAGCAGTTCTTC.

The chain uses TRBV29-1 and TRBJ1-5; 11 nucleotides align to TRBD1. Germline V lookup: CDR1 SQVTM, CDR2 ANQGSEA. V shed 6 bases, J shed 4 bases, and the junction held 5 bases outside the gene matches. This CDR3 has 14 residues. Here the CDR3 DNA reads TGCAGCGTAGGACAGGGGGCTCGTAATCAGCCCCAGCATTTT. Protein: CSVGQGARNQPQHF.

This clonotype is a singleton in its sample. The chain recombines TRBV6-5 with TRBJ1-6; the D is unclear. V dropped 5 bases and J dropped 7 bases, with 15 bases sitting between them. The CDR3 contains 15 residues. Germline CDR1 MNHEY, CDR2 SVGAGI. As DNA, the CDR3 is TGTGCCAGCAGTGACCGGCCGGGGAGAAATTCACCCCTCCACTTT. Its translation is CASSDRPGRNSPLHF.

This clonotype was recorded only once. This sequence joins TRBV19 and TRBJ1-1; D gene uncertain. The length of the CDR3 is 14 residues. CDR1 is LNHDA and CDR2 is SQIVND in the germline V gene (reference sequence). Between the trimmed V and J ends, which lost 5 bases and 5 bases, there was a span of 15 bases. The CDR3, as DNA: TGTGCCAGTAGTCCAGTCGGGGAGGGAACTGAAGCTTTCTTT. As protein: CASSPVGEGTEAFF. Looking up the rest from reference TRBV19 and TRBJ1-1 gives the full variable domain: DGGITQSPKYLFRKEGQNVTLSCEQNLNHDAMYWYRQDPGQGLRLIYYSQIVNDFQKGDIAEGYSVSREKKESFPLTVTSAQKNPTAFYLCASSPVGEGTEAFFGQGTRLTVV.

This clonotype came up a few times. The J gene is TRBJ2-6, the V gene TRBV29-1; the match to TRBD1 covers 7 bases. Trimming removed 6 bases from V and 0 bases from J; junction bases left unmatched: 8. Germline values: CDR1 SQVTM, CDR2 ANQGSEA. The CDR3 has 16 amino acids. CDR3 nucleotide sequence: TGCAGCGTGCAGGGGGTGGGCAGCTCTGGGGCCAACGTCCTGACTTTC. Protein: CSVQGVGSSGANVLTF. The full variable domain, its missing parts supplied by reference TRBV29-1 and TRBJ2-6, is SAVISQKPSRDICQRGTSLTIQCQVDSQVTMMFWYRQQPGQSLTLIATANQGSEATYESGFVIDKFPISRPNLTFSTLTVSNMSPEDSSIYLCSVQGVGSSGANVLTFGAGSRLTVL.

J is TRBJ1-1 and V is TRBV5-5; 7 bases are shared with TRBD1. The J segment lost 6 bases and the V segment lost 5 bases, leaving 7 bases of the junction unmatched. From germline, CDR1 is SGHKS and CDR2 YYEKEE (reference sequence). CDR3 length: 13 residues. CDR3 sequence reads: CASSSGQAPEAFF. DNA for the CDR3: TGTGCCAGCAGTAGCGGACAGGCCCCTGAAGCTTTCTTT.

V is TRBV29-1 and J is TRBJ1-3; no clear D gene. CDR3 length: 13 residues. The germline CDR1 and CDR2 sequences are SQVTM and ANQGSEA. V was trimmed by 6 bases and J by 3 bases, leaving 12 bases between them. This chain's CDR3 is CSVLVGFGNTIYF. DNA of the CDR3: TGCAGCGTCCTAGTGGGATTTGGAAACACCATATATTTT.

The genes are TRBV19 and TRBJ2-3, with D possibly TRBD2 on 5 matching bases. The V gene's germline CDR1 is LNHDA and CDR2 SQIVND (reference sequence). The CDR3 spans 14 residues. The V and J ends lost 6 bases and 4 bases respectively, with 14 bases between them. The CDR3 nucleotides read TGTGCCAGTAGCGAGGGTCTAGCCGCAGATACGCAGTATTTT. Translating it yields CASSEGLAADTQYF.

The rearrangement uses TRBV6-5 and TRBJ1-1, with D tentatively TRBD1 (5 bases). The CDR3 spans 13 residues. In germline, CDR1 is MNHEY, CDR2 SVGAGI. V gave up 6 bases and J gave up 4 bases, with 12 bases separating them. The CDR3 loop reads CASSRERGTEAFF. The CDR3 DNA follows: TGTGCCAGCAGCCGGGAGAGGGGCACTGAAGCTTTCTTT.

The V and J genes are TRBV29-1 and TRBJ2-7; 10 positions agree with TRBD1. The length of the CDR3 is 14 residues. V gave up 6 bases and J gave up 0 bases; unmatched junction bases: 5. Per germline, CDR1 SQVTM and CDR2 ANQGSEA. The DNA of the CDR3 is TGCAGCGTGGAGGGACAGGGGAGCTCCTACGAGCAGTACTTC. This translates into CSVEGQGSSYEQYF.

This clonotype was detected only a few times. The chain combines TRBV19 with TRBJ2-1, with 8 positions matching TRBD2. Germline V lookup: CDR1 LNHDA, CDR2 SQIVND (reference sequence). Trimming removed 1 base from V and 2 bases from J; junction bases left unmatched: 4. CDR3 length: 16 amino acids. CDR3 amino acids: CASSIGGSGTYNEQFF. The CDR3 bases are TGTGCCAGTAGTATAGGGGGTAGCGGGACCTACAATGAGCAGTTCTTC.